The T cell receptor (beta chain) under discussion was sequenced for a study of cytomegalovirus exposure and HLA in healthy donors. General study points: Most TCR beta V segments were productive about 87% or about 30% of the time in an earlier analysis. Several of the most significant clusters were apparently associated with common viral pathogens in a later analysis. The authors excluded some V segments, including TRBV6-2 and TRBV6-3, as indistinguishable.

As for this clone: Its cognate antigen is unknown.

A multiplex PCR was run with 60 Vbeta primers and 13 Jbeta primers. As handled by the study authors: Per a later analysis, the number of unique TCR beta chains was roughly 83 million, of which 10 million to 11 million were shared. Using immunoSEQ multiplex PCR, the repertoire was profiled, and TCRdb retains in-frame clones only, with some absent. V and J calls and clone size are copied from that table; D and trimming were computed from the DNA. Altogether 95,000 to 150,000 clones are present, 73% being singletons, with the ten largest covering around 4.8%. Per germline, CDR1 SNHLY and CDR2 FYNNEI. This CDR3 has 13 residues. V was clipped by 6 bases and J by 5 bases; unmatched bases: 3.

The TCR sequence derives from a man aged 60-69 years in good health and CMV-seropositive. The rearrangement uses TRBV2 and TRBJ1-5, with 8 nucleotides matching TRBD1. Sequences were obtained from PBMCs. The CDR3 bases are TGTGCCAGCAGCAGGGGGCTGGATCAGCCCCAGCATTTT. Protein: CASSRGLDQPQHF. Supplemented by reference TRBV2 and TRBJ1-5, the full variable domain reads EPEVTQTPSHQVTQMGQEVILRCVPISNHLYFYWYRQILGQKVEFLVSFYNNEISEKSEIFDDQFSVERPDGSNFTLKIRSTKLEDSAMYFCASSRGLDQPQHFGDGTRLSIL.